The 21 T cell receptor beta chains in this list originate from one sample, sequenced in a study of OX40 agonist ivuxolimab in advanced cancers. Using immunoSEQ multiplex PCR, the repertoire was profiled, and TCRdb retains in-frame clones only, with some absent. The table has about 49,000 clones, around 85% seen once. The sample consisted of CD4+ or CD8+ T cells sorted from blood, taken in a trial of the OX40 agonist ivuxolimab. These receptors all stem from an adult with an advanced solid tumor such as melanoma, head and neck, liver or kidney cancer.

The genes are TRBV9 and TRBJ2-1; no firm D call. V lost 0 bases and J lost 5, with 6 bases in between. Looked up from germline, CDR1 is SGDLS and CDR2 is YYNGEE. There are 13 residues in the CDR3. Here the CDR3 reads CASSVGYDNEQFF. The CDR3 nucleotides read TGTGCCAGCAGCGTAGGTTACGACAATGAGCAGTTCTTC.

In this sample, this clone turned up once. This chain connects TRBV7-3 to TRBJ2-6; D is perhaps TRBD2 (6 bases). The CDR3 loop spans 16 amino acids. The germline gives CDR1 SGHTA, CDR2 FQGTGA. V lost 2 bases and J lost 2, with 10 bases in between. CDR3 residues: CASSLGTGTGANVLTF. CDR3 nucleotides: TGTGCCAGCAGCTTAGGGACTGGAACTGGGGCCAACGTCCTGACTTTC.

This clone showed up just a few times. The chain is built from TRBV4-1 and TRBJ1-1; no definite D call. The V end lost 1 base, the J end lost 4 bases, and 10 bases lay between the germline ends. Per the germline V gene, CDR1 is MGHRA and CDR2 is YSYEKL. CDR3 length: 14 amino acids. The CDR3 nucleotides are TGCGCCAGCAGCCAAGTTACCCGGGGCACTGAAGCTTTCTTT. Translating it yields CASSQVTRGTEAFF.

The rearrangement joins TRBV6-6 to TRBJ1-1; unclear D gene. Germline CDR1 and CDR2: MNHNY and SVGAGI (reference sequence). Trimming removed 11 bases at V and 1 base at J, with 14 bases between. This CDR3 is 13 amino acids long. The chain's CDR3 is CAGRPFRNTEAFF. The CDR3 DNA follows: TGTGCCGGCCGCCCTTTCCGGAACACTGAAGCTTTCTTT.

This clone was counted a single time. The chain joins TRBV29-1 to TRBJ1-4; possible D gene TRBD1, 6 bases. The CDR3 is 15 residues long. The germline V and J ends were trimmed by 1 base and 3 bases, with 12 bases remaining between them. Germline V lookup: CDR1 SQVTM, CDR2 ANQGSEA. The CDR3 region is CSVEVKAGANEKLFF. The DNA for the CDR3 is TGCAGCGTTGAAGTAAAGGCAGGGGCTAATGAAAAACTGTTTTTT. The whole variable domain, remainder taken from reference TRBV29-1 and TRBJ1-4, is SAVISQKPSRDICQRGTSLTIQCQVDSQVTMMFWYRQQPGQSLTLIATANQGSEATYESGFVIDKFPISRPNLTFSTLTVSNMSPEDSSIYLCSVEVKAGANEKLFFGSGTQLSVL.

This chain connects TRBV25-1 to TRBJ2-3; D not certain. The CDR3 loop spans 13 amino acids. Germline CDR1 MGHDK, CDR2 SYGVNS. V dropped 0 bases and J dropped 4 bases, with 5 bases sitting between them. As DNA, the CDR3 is TGTGCCAGCAGTGAATATGGCTCAGATACGCAGTATTTT. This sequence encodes CASSEYGSDTQYF.

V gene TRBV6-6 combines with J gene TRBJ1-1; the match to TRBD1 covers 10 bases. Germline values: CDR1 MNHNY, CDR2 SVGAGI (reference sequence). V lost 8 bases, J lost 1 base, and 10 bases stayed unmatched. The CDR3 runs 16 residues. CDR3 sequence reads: CASPPWDRGKNTEAFF. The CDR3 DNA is TGTGCCAGCCCCCCGTGGGACAGGGGAAAGAACACTGAAGCTTTCTTT.

For the CDR3, the DNA is TGTGCCAGTAGTTTCTGGGGAGGGGAGACCCAGTACTTC. It encodes CASSFWGGETQYF. The chain has TRBV19 and TRBJ2-5; TRBD2 matches at 7 bases. This CDR3 spans 13 amino acids. Germline V gene sequence: CDR1 LNHDA, CDR2 SQIVND (reference sequence). V was clipped by 5 bases and J by 5 bases; unmatched bases: 5.

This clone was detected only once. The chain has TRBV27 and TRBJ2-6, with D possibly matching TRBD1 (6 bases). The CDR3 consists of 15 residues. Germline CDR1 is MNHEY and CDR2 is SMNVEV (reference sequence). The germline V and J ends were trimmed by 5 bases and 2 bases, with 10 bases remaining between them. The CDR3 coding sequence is TGTGCCAGCAGTAGTACAGGGACTGGGGCCAACGTCCTGACTTTC. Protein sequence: CASSSTGTGANVLTF.

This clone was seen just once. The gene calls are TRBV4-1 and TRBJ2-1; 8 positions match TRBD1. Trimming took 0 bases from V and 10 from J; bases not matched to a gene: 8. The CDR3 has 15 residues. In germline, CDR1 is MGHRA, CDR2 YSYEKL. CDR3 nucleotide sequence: TGCGCCAGCAGCCAAGATTGGACAGGGCTAGGCGAGCAGTTCTTC. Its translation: CASSQDWTGLGEQFF.

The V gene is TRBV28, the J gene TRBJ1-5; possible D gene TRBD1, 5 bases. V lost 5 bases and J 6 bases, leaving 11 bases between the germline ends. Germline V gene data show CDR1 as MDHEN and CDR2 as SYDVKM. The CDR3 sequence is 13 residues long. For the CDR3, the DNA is TGTGCCAGCAGTACCGCCGGGGGTCAGCCCCAGCATTTT. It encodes CASSTAGGQPQHF.

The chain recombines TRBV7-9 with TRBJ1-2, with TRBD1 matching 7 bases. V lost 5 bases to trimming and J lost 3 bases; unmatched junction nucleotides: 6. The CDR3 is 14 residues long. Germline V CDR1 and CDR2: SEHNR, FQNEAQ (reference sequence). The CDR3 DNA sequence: TGTGCCAGCAGCCCCACGACAGGGCACTATGGCTACACCTTC. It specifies CASSPTTGHYGYTF.

CDR3 sequence (DNA): TGTGCCAGCAGCCAATCGGTCGCAGCCATAGCCAAAAACATTCAGTACTTC. As protein: CASSQSVAAIAKNIQYF. The V and J genes are TRBV16 and TRBJ2-4, with D hard to call. The V gene lost 0 bases and the J gene lost 0 bases, with 12 bases spanning the gap. The CDR3 extends over 17 amino acids. Germline V lookup: CDR1 KGHSY, CDR2 FQNENV.

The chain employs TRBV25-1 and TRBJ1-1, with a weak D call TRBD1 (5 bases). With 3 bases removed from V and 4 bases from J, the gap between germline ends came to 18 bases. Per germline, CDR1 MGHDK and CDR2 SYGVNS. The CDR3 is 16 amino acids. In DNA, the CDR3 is TGTGCCAGCAGTGACGGGACGGACGCTTGGGTCACTGAAGCTTTCTTT. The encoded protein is CASSDGTDAWVTEAFF.

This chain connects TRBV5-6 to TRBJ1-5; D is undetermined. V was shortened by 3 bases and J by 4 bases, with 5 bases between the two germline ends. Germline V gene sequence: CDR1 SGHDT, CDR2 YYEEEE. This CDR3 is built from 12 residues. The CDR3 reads CASSSENQPQHF. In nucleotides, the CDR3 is TGTGCCAGCAGCTCTGAGAATCAGCCCCAGCATTTT.

CDR3: CATPPRLGGFPDTQYF. CDR3 bases: TGTGCCACCCCCCCAAGATTGGGCGGGTTTCCAGATACGCAGTATTTT. The chain carries TRBV28 and TRBJ2-3; maybe TRBD2 (5 bases). Germline V gene lookup returns CDR1 MDHEN and CDR2 SYDVKM. CDR3 length: 16 residues. Trimming took 10 bases from V and 4 from J, leaving 24 bases between them.

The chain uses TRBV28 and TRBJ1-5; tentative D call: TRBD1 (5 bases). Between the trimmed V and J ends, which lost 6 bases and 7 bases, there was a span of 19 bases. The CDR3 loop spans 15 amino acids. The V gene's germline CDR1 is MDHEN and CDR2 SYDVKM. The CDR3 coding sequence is TGTGCCAGCAGCCCACCGCAGGGTAATAGCCAGCCCCAGCATTTT. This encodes CASSPPQGNSQPQHF.

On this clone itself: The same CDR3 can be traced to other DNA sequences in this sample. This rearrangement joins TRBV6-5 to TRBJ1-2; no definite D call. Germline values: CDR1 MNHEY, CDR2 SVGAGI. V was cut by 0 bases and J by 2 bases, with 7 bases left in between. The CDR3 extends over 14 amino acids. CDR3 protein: CASSYSAPNYGYTF. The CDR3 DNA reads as TGTGCCAGCAGTTACTCAGCTCCAAACTATGGCTACACCTTC.

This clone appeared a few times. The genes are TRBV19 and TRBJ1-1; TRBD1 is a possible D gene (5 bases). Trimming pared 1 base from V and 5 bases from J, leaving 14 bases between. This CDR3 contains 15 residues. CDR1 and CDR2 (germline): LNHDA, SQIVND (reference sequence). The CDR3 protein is CASSIGQGGGTEAFF. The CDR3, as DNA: TGTGCCAGTAGTATAGGTCAGGGCGGGGGGACTGAAGCTTTCTTT.

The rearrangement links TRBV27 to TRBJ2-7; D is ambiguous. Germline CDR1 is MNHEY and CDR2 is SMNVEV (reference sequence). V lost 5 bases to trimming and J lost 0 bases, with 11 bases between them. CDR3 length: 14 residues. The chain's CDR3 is CASSTTTLSYEQYF. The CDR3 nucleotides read TGTGCCAGCAGTACGACAACCCTCTCCTACGAGCAGTACTTC.

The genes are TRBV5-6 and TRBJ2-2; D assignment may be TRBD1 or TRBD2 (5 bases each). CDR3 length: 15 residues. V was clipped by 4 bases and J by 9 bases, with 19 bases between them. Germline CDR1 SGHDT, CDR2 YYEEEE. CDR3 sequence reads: CASSIEGREMRELFF. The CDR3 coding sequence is TGTGCCAGCAGCATTGAGGGCAGGGAGATGCGGGAGCTGTTTTTT.